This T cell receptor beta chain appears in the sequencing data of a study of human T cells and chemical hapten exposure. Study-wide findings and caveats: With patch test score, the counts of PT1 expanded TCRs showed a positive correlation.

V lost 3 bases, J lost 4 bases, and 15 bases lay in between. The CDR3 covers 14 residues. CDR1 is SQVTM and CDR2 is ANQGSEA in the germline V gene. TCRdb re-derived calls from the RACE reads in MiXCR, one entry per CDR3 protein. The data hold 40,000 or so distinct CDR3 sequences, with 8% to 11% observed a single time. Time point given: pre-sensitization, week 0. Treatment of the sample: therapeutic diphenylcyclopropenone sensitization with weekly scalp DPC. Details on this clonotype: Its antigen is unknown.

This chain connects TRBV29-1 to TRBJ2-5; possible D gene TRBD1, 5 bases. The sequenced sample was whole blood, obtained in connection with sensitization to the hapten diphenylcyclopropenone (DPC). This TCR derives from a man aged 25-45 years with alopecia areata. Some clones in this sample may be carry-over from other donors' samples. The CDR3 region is CSVDSPGRGETQYF. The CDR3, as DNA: TGCAGCGTTGATAGCCCAGGGCGCGGAGAGACCCAGTACTTC.